The 17 T cell receptor beta chains below all came from one sample that was sequenced in a study of tumor and adjacent non-tumor tissue in lung cancer. Three rounds of nested PCR, following a modified ARM-PCR protocol, produced the TCRbeta library. TCRdb reanalysed the multiplex PCR reads using MiXCR and keeps one entry per CDR3 protein. In the table there are about 110,000 distinct CDR3 sequences, 60% to 80% of which are singletons. This sample's RNA came from whole unsorted tissue. The sequenced sample consisted of lung tumor tissue. The receptors stem from a woman in her sixties or seventies with non-small cell lung cancer.

Comment on this clonotype: A single base separates this from a much larger clone, so it may be a read error. The chain links TRBV12-3 or TRBV12-4 to TRBJ2-5, with D tentatively TRBD2 (6 bases). The CDR3 consists of 14 residues. The CDR3 spells CASNLGGGKGTQYF. The CDR3 DNA reads as TGTGCCAGCAATTTAGGTGGCGGGAAGGGGACCCAGTACTTC.

Of note for this clonotype: A much larger clone differs by one base, so this may be a read error. The rearrangement uses TRBV29-1 and TRBJ2-7, with a tentative D call TRBD2 (6 bases). V was cut by 6 bases and J by 6 bases, with 18 bases left in between. CDR3 size: 13 residues. CDR1 and CDR2 (germline): SQVTM, ANQGSEA. Written as DNA, the CDR3 is TGCAGCGTCGCCACTAGCAGGAGCTTCGAGCAGTACTTC. Its translation is CSVATSRSFEQYF.

The table lists this clonotype with a count of one. A much bigger clone sits one base away, suggesting this may be a read error. The CDR3: CARSFFSQETQYF. The CDR3, as DNA: TGTGCCAGAAGCTTTTTCAGCCAAGAGACCCAGTACTTC. This sequence joins TRBV5-4 and TRBJ2-5; D uncertain. The CDR3 extends over 13 amino acids. The germline V gene encodes CDR1 SGHNT and CDR2 YYREEE (reference sequence).

V and J are TRBV5-4 and TRBJ2-3; 13 nucleotides align to TRBD2. The CDR3 sequence is 18 residues long. V was clipped by 4 bases and J by 6 bases; unmatched bases: 14. Germline V gene sequence: CDR1 SGHNT, CDR2 YYREEE (reference sequence). CDR3 amino acids: CASSDQTGLAGARDTQYF. In DNA form, the CDR3 reads TGTGCCAGCAGCGATCAAACCGGACTAGCGGGGGCCAGGGATACGCAGTATTTT.

Note on this clonotype: An end of the junction does not agree with germline; a read error may underlie this. The chain combines TRBV6-5 with TRBJ1-5; no clear D gene. CDR1 is MNHEY and CDR2 is SVGAGI in the germline V gene. This CDR3 has 12 amino acids. Written as DNA, the CDR3 is TGTGCCAACAGTTCCATGCAAGGGACCCAGCATTTT. Its translation: CANSSMQGTQHF.

V usage is TRBV11-3 and J usage is TRBJ1-1; no definite D call. Germline V gene lookup returns CDR1 SGHNT and CDR2 YENEEA. The CDR3 has 14 amino acids. The CDR3 spells CARKLEASNTEAFF. The CDR3 DNA is TGTGCTAGGAAGCTGGAGGCCTCGAACACTGAAGCTTTCTTT.

As regards this clonotype: Germline is not matched at one junction end, which may reflect a read error. The chain combines TRBV11-2 with TRBJ2-7, with D hard to call. The CDR3 is made up of 11 amino acids. Germline CDR1 and CDR2: SGHAT and FQNNGV. CDR3 region: CASRKSYEQNF. CDR3 nucleotide sequence: TGTGCCAGCAGAAAAAGCTACGAGCAGAACTTC.

This clonotype was found a few times. The rearrangement uses TRBV20-1 and TRBJ2-5; D is unresolved. Between the trimmed V and J ends, which lost 0 bases and 7 bases, there was a span of 15 bases. This CDR3 has 14 amino acids. Germline V gene data show CDR1 as DFQATT and CDR2 as SNEGSKA (reference sequence). For the CDR3, the DNA is TGCAGTGCTAGAGATTTAGGCACCTCAGGGACCCAGTACTTC. Its protein is CSARDLGTSGTQYF.

As to this clonotype: A single base separates this from a much larger clone, so it may be a read error. The chain is built from TRBV6-1 and TRBJ1-3, with D possibly TRBD1 on 5 matching bases. Trimming removed 8 bases from V and 1 base from J, with 18 bases in between. CDR3 size: 16 residues. Looked up from germline, CDR1 is MNHNS and CDR2 is SASEGT. CDR3 DNA: TGTGCCAGCGCTCCCGGGGCTGTGCGATCTGGAAACACCATATATTTT. Protein: CASAPGAVRSGNTIYF.

As concerns this clonotype: The junction differs from germline at one of its ends, possibly a read error. J is TRBJ1-1 and V is TRBV5-1, with D hard to call. This CDR3 has 15 residues. Germline values: CDR1 SGHRS, CDR2 YFSETQ. The CDR3 region is CASSLARLGDTEALF. Here the CDR3 DNA reads TGCGCCAGCAGCTTGGCGAGGCTTGGAGACACTGAAGCTCTCTTT.

Concerning this clonotype itself: Possible read error: a much larger clone is one base away. The V and J genes are TRBV12-3 or TRBV12-4 and TRBJ1-4; maybe TRBD1 (5 bases). The CDR3 has 14 residues. CDR3 sequence (DNA): TGTGCCACCAGTCCGACAGTAAGCAATGAAAAACTGTTTTTT. This translates into CATSPTVSNEKLFF.

This clonotype was recorded only once. One junction end does not reproduce the germline sequence, and a read error may be involved. The chain combines TRBV12-3 or TRBV12-4 with TRBJ2-2; D may be TRBD2 (6 bases). This CDR3 has 14 amino acids. The CDR3 DNA reads as TGTGTCAGCAGTTTGCGGGGGAACACCGGGGAGCTGTTTTTT. Residues: CVSSLRGNTGELFF.

Points on this clonotype: A much more abundant neighbour one base away suggests this may be a read error. The V call is TRBV29-1, the J call TRBJ1-4; TRBD1 matches at 8 bases. CDR1 is SQVTM and CDR2 is ANQGSEA in the germline V gene. There are 13 residues in the CDR3. CDR3 protein: CSVDRETNEKLLF. In DNA form, the CDR3 reads TGCAGCGTGGACAGGGAGACTAATGAAAAACTGCTTTTT.

This chain joins TRBV20-1 and TRBJ2-5; the match to TRBD2 covers 10 bases. The CDR3 is 14 amino acids. V shed 2 bases, J shed 6 bases, and the junction held 6 bases outside the gene matches. CDR1 DFQATT and CDR2 SNEGSKA come from the germline V gene (reference sequence). DNA of the CDR3: TGCAGTGCTAGATGGTTAGCGGGAGGCAAGACCCAGTACTTC. It codes for CSARWLAGGKTQYF.

Concerning this clonotype itself: A junction end diverges from the germline sequence, so it may reflect a read error. The V gene is TRBV6-2 or TRBV6-3, the J gene TRBJ1-2; D unresolved. The germline CDR1 and CDR2 sequences are MNHEY and SVGEGT. CDR3 length: 15 residues. In nucleotides, the CDR3 is TGTGCCAGCAGTACTCACGAACCGGGGAACCGCGGCTATACCTTC. Translating it yields CASSTHEPGNRGYTF.

The chain recombines TRBV10-1 with TRBJ2-1, with TRBD2 matching over 7 bases. The CDR3 is 14 amino acids. Trimming at V came to 3 bases and at J to 13 bases, leaving 12 bases not matched to a gene. The germline CDR1 and CDR2 sequences are WNHNN and SYGVQD (reference sequence). The CDR3 here is CASSEESQRGEQFF. In nucleotides, the CDR3 is TGCGCCAGCAGTGAAGAGTCCCAACGGGGGGAACAGTTCTTC.

V gene TRBV4-3 combines with J gene TRBJ2-1, with a possible D match to TRBD2 (7 bases). CDR3 length equals 18 residues. The germline gives CDR1 LGHNA, CDR2 YSLEER. The ends were cut back, 9 bases at V and 5 bases at J, with 29 bases in the middle. DNA for the CDR3: TGCGCCAGTATCCATAGAAAGTACGGGGGGCGAACCAACAATGAGCAGTTCTTC. Translation gives CASIHRKYGGRTNNEQFF.